The 8 T cell receptor beta chains in this list originate from one sample, sequenced in a study of cytomegalovirus exposure and HLA in healthy donors. Primers included in the PCR were 60 Vbeta and 13 Jbeta primers. Sequenced by immunoSEQ multiplex PCR; TCRdb stores in-frame clones only, minus some. The table has 130,000 to 150,000 clones, 77% seen once. Sequencing used PBMCs. These receptors were taken from a woman in her forties or fifties in good health and CMV-seronegative.

J is TRBJ2-5 and V is TRBV6-6, with 12 positions matching TRBD2. Germline V gives CDR1 MNHNY, CDR2 SVGAGI (reference sequence). This CDR3 spans 15 amino acids. V shed 7 bases and J 5 bases; nucleotides not matched to a gene: 8. CDR3 loop: CASTLTSGGFETQYF. The CDR3 DNA reads TGTGCCAGCACCCTGACTAGCGGGGGCTTTGAGACCCAGTACTTC.

This sequence joins TRBV7-9 and TRBJ1-1; unclear D gene. Germline CDR1 is SEHNR and CDR2 is FQNEAQ (reference sequence). The CDR3 runs to 15 residues. Trimming shortened V by 2 bases and J by 3 bases, and 13 bases separated the two germline ends. Here the CDR3 DNA reads TGTGCCAGCAGCTTATACGGTGGCGAGGACACTGAAGCTTTCTTT. It yields the protein CASSLYGGEDTEAFF.

This chain links TRBV29-1 with TRBJ2-3, with 9 bases that match TRBD2. There are 17 residues in the CDR3. J gave up 1 base and V 5 bases, and 13 bases lay outside the gene matches. The V gene's germline CDR1 is SQVTM and CDR2 ANQGSEA. The DNA for the CDR3 is TGCAGCGTTTCTAATCAACTAGCGGGCCTTCGCACAGATACGCAGTATTTT. It encodes CSVSNQLAGLRTDTQYF.

The gene calls are TRBV2 and TRBJ1-5, with a possible D match to TRBD1 (6 bases). Germline CDR1 is SNHLY and CDR2 is FYNNEI. The CDR3 contains 15 residues. The V gene lost 3 bases and the J gene lost 2 bases, with 11 bases spanning the gap. CDR3 region: CASSDQGTGNQPQHF. The CDR3 DNA follows: TGTGCCAGCAGTGACCAGGGGACGGGCAATCAGCCCCAGCATTTT.

V gene TRBV9 combines with J gene TRBJ1-1; TRBD1 matches at 9 bases. Germline V lookup: CDR1 SGDLS, CDR2 YYNGEE. The CDR3 has 14 amino acids. V gave up 3 bases and J gave up 3 bases; unmatched junction bases: 3. Here the CDR3 reads CASSGGQGHTEAFF. As DNA, the CDR3 is TGTGCCAGCAGCGGCGGACAGGGGCACACTGAAGCTTTCTTT.

The gene calls are TRBV4-1 and TRBJ2-7; the match to TRBD1 covers 9 bases. Germline CDR1 MGHRA, CDR2 YSYEKL. The V segment lost 6 bases and the J segment 5 bases; nucleotides outside the gene matches: 11. CDR3 length: 15 amino acids. CDR3: CASRATGTGKDEQYF. CDR3 nucleotide sequence: TGCGCCAGCAGAGCGACCGGGACAGGGAAGGACGAGCAGTACTTC.

The chain joins TRBV6-6 to TRBJ2-2; perhaps TRBD2 as D (6 bases). The CDR3 loop spans 13 amino acids. Between the trimmed V and J ends, which lost 7 bases and 5 bases, there was a span of 11 bases. Germline assignment: CDR1 MNHNY and CDR2 SVGAGI (reference sequence). Here the CDR3 reads CASNTLATGELFF. The CDR3 region has the DNA TGTGCCAGCAATACGCTAGCGACCGGGGAGCTGTTTTTT.

The chain links TRBV28 to TRBJ1-2; D is perhaps TRBD1 (5 bases). The CDR3 has 17 residues. Per the germline V gene, CDR1 is MDHEN and CDR2 is SYDVKM. The V and J ends lost 4 bases and 1 base respectively, with 19 bases between them. As DNA, the CDR3 is TGTGCCAGCAGTTATTTGGGCCAGGACAACCTTAACTATGGCTACACCTTC. It is translated as CASSYLGQDNLNYGYTF.